This is a list of T cell receptor beta chains from one sample in a study of beta chain features in type 1 diabetes. Measured with immunoSEQ multiplex PCR; TCRdb has only the in-frame clones, and not every one. The table has approximately 270,000 clones, 13% to 15% seen once; the top ten hold over 0.015%. Source material: naive CD4+ T cells from blood. Receptors originate from a man under 40 with type 1 diabetes. The CDR3 runs from the conserved cysteine through the conserved F or W. A D gene is named only where the DNA matches it firmly. Where a row states a size, it is once, few, many or the class of an expanded clone; other rows omit it.

D: -; V: TRBV5-1; size: few; J: TRBJ2-2; DNA: TGCGCCAGCAGCACCGGGACTTACCACACCGGGGAGCTGTTTTTT; CDR3: CASSTGTYHTGELFF
D: TRBD2; V: TRBV4-2; size: -; J: TRBJ2-1; DNA: TGTGCCAGCAGCCAAGATTGGGCTAGCGGTTACAATGAGCAGTTCTTC; CDR3: CASSQDWASGYNEQFF
D: -; V: TRBV19; size: few; J: TRBJ1-1; DNA: TGTGCCAGTAGCGTCCCTTGGCGGGCGCGGACTGAAGCTTTCTTT; CDR3: CASSVPWRARTEAFF
D: TRBD2; V: TRBV18; size: -; J: TRBJ2-1; DNA: TGTGCCAGCTCACCGACCGGGACCGTAGCGGGAGGGCGCAATGAGCAGTTCTTC; CDR3: CASSPTGTVAGGRNEQFF
D: -; V: TRBV18; size: -; J: TRBJ1-1; DNA: TGTGCCAGCTCACCAACTTCGGACAGCACTGAAGCTTTCTTT; CDR3: CASSPTSDSTEAFF
D: -; V: TRBV4-1; size: -; J: TRBJ1-5; DNA: TGCGCCAGCAGCCGATCTCCCCCGGGCAATCAGCCCCAGCATTTT; CDR3: CASSRSPPGNQPQHF
D: -; V: TRBV27; size: -; J: TRBJ1-1; DNA: TGTGCCAGCAGGACCACAGAACTCGCTTTCTTT; CDR3: CASRTTELAFF
D: TRBD1; V: TRBV2; size: few; J: TRBJ1-1; DNA: TGTGCCAGCCTAGGACAGGCGAACACTGAAGCTTTCTTT; CDR3: CASLGQANTEAFF
D: -; V: TRBV9; size: few; J: TRBJ2-7; DNA: TGTGCCAGCAGCGTAGCTACTGAGGCTAGCGCTAGCTCCTACGAGCAGTACTTC; CDR3: CASSVATEASASSYEQYF
D: -; V: TRBV20-1; size: few; J: TRBJ2-7; DNA: TGCAGTGCTACGACAGGATACGAGCAGTACTTC; CDR3: CSATTGYEQYF
D: -; V: TRBV6-5; size: -; J: TRBJ2-1; DNA: TGTGCCAGCAGTACCGGTTCCGGGTCCTACAATGAGCAGTTCTTC; CDR3: CASSTGSGSYNEQFF
D: -; V: TRBV15; size: -; J: TRBJ2-7; DNA: TGTGCCACCAGCAGAGAATCGCGGGGCTACGAGCAGTACTTC; CDR3: CATSRESRGYEQYF
D: -; V: TRBV2; size: -; J: TRBJ1-1; DNA: TGTGCCAGCAGTGTCCAGGGCTACACTGAAGCTTTCTTT; CDR3: CASSVQGYTEAFF
D: -; V: TRBV9; size: -; J: TRBJ2-5; DNA: TGTGCCAGCAGCGTAGTCTCGGGGACCCAGTACTTC; CDR3: CASSVVSGTQYF
D: TRBD2; V: TRBV25-1; size: -; J: TRBJ2-7; DNA: TGTGCCAGCAGAACGGTAGCGGGAGGGTGGGAGCAGTACTTC; CDR3: CASRTVAGGWEQYF
D: TRBD2; V: TRBV29-1; size: few; J: TRBJ2-1; DNA: TGCAGCGTTGAAGATCCGGCGGGACTAGCGGCCTACAATGAGCAGTTCTTC; CDR3: CSVEDPAGLAAYNEQFF
D: TRBD1; V: TRBV7-2; size: few; J: TRBJ2-7; DNA: TGTGCCAGCAGCTTCGACAGGGGGACCTACGAGCAGTACTTC; CDR3: CASSFDRGTYEQYF
D: TRBD2; V: TRBV7-2; size: few; J: TRBJ2-3; DNA: TGTGCCAGCAGCCCCTCCTGGGGCGGGAGCGCAGATACGCAGTATTTT; CDR3: CASSPSWGGSADTQYF
D: TRBD2; V: TRBV11-1; size: few; J: TRBJ2-1; DNA: TGTGCCAGCAGCCAACTAGCGGGAGGCAATGAGCAGTTCTTC; CDR3: CASSQLAGGNEQFF
D: -; V: TRBV11-1; size: few; J: TRBJ2-1; DNA: TGTGCCAGCAGCTCCCCACTAGGTCATGAGCAGTTCTTC; CDR3: CASSSPLGHEQFF
D: -; V: TRBV6-1; size: -; J: TRBJ2-7; DNA: TGTGCCAGCAGTGCCGCGAGAATCCACGAGCAGTACTTC; CDR3: CASSAARIHEQYF
D: -; V: TRBV9; size: few; J: TRBJ1-4; DNA: TGTGCCAGCAGCGTAGCGGGGAGACCTGAAAAACTGTTTTTT; CDR3: CASSVAGRPEKLFF
D: -; V: TRBV28; size: -; J: TRBJ2-7; DNA: TGTGCCAGCAGCCCACCTAACCGCTCCTACGAGCAGTACTTC; CDR3: CASSPPNRSYEQYF
D: -; V: TRBV29-1; size: -; J: TRBJ2-5; DNA: TGCAGCGTTGGGAACAGGGCGGAGACCCAGTACTTC; CDR3: CSVGNRAETQYF
D: -; V: TRBV30; size: -; J: TRBJ1-2; DNA: TGTGCCTGGAGTGAGACAGTTGGTTCTGGCTACACCTTC; CDR3: CAWSETVGSGYTF
D: TRBD2; V: TRBV27; size: -; J: TRBJ2-1; DNA: TGTGCCAGCAGTGAGGGAGGGCCCTATGAGCAGTTCTTC; CDR3: CASSEGGPYEQFF
D: TRBD1; V: TRBV5-6; size: -; J: TRBJ1-4; DNA: TGTGCCAGCAGCCCCCCGGGACAGGGAGAAAAACTGTTTTTT; CDR3: CASSPPGQGEKLFF
D: -; V: TRBV9; size: few; J: TRBJ2-5; DNA: TGTGCCAGCAGCCTAAACAGTGAGACCCAGTACTTC; CDR3: CASSLNSETQYF
D: -; V: TRBV5-4; size: few; J: TRBJ2-1; DNA: TGTGCCAGCAGCGTTAGCGGTAGAAACCACAATGAGCAGTTCTTC; CDR3: CASSVSGRNHNEQFF
D: -; V: TRBV18; size: -; J: TRBJ2-5; DNA: TGTGCCAGCTCACCAGAGACAGCGAGCAAGACCCAGTACTTC; CDR3: CASSPETASKTQYF
D: -; V: TRBV7-2; size: few; J: TRBJ2-7; DNA: TGTGCCAGCAGCTTACGCATCGGGGTAGCTACCTTC; CDR3: CASSLRIGVATF
D: -; V: TRBV7-9; size: few; J: TRBJ1-1; DNA: TGTGCCAGCAGCTTTGGAGGGACTGCGAACACTGAAGCTTTCTTT; CDR3: CASSFGGTANTEAFF
D: -; V: TRBV7-2; size: few; J: TRBJ2-3; DNA: TGTGCCAGCAGTCGTGACAGGTCGACAGATACGCAGTATTTT; CDR3: CASSRDRSTDTQYF
D: TRBD2; V: TRBV4-2; size: -; J: TRBJ2-5; DNA: TGTGCCAGCAGCTTGGCCTCGACTAGCGCACAAGAGACCCAGTACTTC; CDR3: CASSLASTSAQETQYF
D: TRBD1; V: TRBV28; size: -; J: TRBJ1-2; DNA: TGTGCCAGCAGTGACAGGGACCGCTATGGCTACACCTTC; CDR3: CASSDRDRYGYTF
D: -; V: TRBV10-3; size: few; J: TRBJ1-2; DNA: TGTGCCATCAGTGAGTCGACACAGGCGTCGGAATCCTATGGCTACACCTTC; CDR3: CAISESTQASESYGYTF
D: -; V: TRBV14; size: few; J: TRBJ1-4; DNA: TGTGCCAGCAGCCAAACTCCGGGAAGAGATAATGAAAAACTGTTTTTT; CDR3: CASSQTPGRDNEKLFF
D: TRBD2; V: TRBV7-2; size: -; J: TRBJ2-4; DNA: TGTGCCAGCAGCCTTTTAGCGGGAGACAACATTCAGTACTTC; CDR3: CASSLLAGDNIQYF
D: -; V: TRBV5-6; size: few; J: TRBJ2-1; DNA: TGTGCCAGCAGCTTGCCCGGGAGACAGGGCGTCAATGAGCAGTTCTTC; CDR3: CASSLPGRQGVNEQFF
D: TRBD2; V: TRBV18; size: few; J: TRBJ2-5; DNA: TGTGCCAGCTCACCACAGGGAGGGGAAGAGACCCAGTACTTC; CDR3: CASSPQGGEETQYF
D: -; V: TRBV10-3; size: -; J: TRBJ2-7; DNA: TGTGCCATCAGTCTGACAGGTGGGAGCTCCTACGAGCAGTACTTC; CDR3: CAISLTGGSSYEQYF
D: TRBD1; V: TRBV7-9; size: few; J: TRBJ2-2; DNA: TGTGCCAGCAGCTTTACAGGGGGCTCATTCGACACCGGGGAGCTGTTTTTT; CDR3: CASSFTGGSFDTGELFF
D: TRBD2; V: TRBV13; size: -; J: TRBJ2-7; DNA: TGTGCCAGCAGCTCCGGGGGACTAGCGGGAACCAGATACGAGCAGTACTTC; CDR3: CASSSGGLAGTRYEQYF
D: TRBD2; V: TRBV2; size: -; J: TRBJ2-6; DNA: TGTGCCAGCAGTCCCGGACTAGCGGGAGCTGGGGCCAACGTCCTGACTTTC; CDR3: CASSPGLAGAGANVLTF
D: -; V: TRBV28; size: -; J: TRBJ1-2; DNA: TGTGCCAGCAGTCCGGACTCTTTTGCTAACTATGGCTACACCTTC; CDR3: CASSPDSFANYGYTF
D: -; V: TRBV2; size: few; J: TRBJ2-5; DNA: TGTGCCAGCAGTGACGGCTGGGCAGAGACCCAGTACTTC; CDR3: CASSDGWAETQYF